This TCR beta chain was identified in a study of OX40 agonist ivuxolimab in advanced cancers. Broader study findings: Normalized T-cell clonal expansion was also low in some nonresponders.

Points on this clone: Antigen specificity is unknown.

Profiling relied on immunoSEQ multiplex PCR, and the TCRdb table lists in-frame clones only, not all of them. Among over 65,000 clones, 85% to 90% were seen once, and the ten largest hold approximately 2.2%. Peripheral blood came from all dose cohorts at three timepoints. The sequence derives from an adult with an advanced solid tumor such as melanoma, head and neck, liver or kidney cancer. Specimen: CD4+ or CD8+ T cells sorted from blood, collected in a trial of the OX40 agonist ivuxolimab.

This chain's CDR3 is CASSRHVGQGDSPLHF. The CDR3 DNA is TGTGCCAGCAGCCGACATGTCGGACAGGGAGATTCACCCCTCCACTTT. The chain couples TRBV11-2 to TRBJ1-6, with 8 bases matching TRBD1. The CDR3 totals 16 residues. The trim removed 5 bases at V and 8 bases at J, leaving 11 bases unmatched. CDR1 is SGHAT, CDR2 FQNNGV, per germline.